Described below is a single T cell receptor (beta chain) sequence and its context. As yet, its antigen is unknown. The data were taken from a study of cytomegalovirus exposure and HLA in healthy donors. Findings and caveats of the study: The study labeled more than 150 TCR beta chains cytomegalovirus-associated. Being productive about 90% or about 30% of the time was typical of most TCR beta V segments in an earlier analysis.

The PCR made use of 60 Vbeta and 13 Jbeta primers. Method: immunoSEQ multiplex PCR; TCRdb's copy keeps in-frame clones and lacks some. The sample holds 75,000 to 95,000 clones, roughly 70% seen once. The source is a man aged 50-59 years in good health and CMV-seronegative. Sequencing used PBMCs.

CDR3 DNA: TGTGCCAGCAGCTTGGCACGGCTAGCGACAGATACGCAGTATTTT. This gives the protein CASSLARLATDTQYF. This chain connects TRBV5-4 to TRBJ2-3; perhaps TRBD2 as D (6 bases). Germline CDR1 reads SGHNT; CDR2 reads YYREEE (reference sequence). Trimming removed 0 bases from V and 3 bases from J, with 11 bases in between. This CDR3 has 15 amino acids. Using reference TRBV5-4 and TRBJ2-3 for the parts outside the CDR3, the full variable domain is ETGVTQSPTHLIKTRGQQVTLRCSSQSGHNTVSWYQQALGQGPQFIFQYYREEENGRGNFPPRFSGLQFPNYSSELNVNALELDDSALYLCASSLARLATDTQYFGPGTRLTVL.